This T cell receptor (beta chain) was sequenced during a study of blood T cell repertoires in COVID-19. Study at large: Both acute and convalescent COVID-19 samples were obtained from the United States, Italy and Spain. In each case, the material was cDNA or gDNA derived from T cells, B-cell-depleted T cells, or PBMCs.

The CDR3 has 15 residues. The V gene end was trimmed by 5 bases and the J gene end by 1 base; junction bases not matched to a gene: 5. CDR1 SGHTA and CDR2 FQGNSA come from the germline V gene. In the authors' workflow: Reference gene primer amplification in the assay estimated nucleated cell counts. Only in-frame clones appear in the TCRdb table, and some are missing; sequencing was by immunoSEQ multiplex PCR. That table supplies the V and J calls and clone size; D and trimming were determined from the DNA. The sample lists about 200,000 clones, 80% seen once, with more than 7% in the top ten. Specimen: peripheral blood. This chain links TRBV7-2 with TRBJ2-1; 7 nucleotides line up with TRBD2. The TCR sequence derives from a woman aged 70-85 years with acute or convalescent COVID-19. The CDR3 loop is CASSPTAGSYNEQFF. The CDR3 bases are TGTGCCAGCAGCCCCACAGCGGGATCCTACAATGAGCAGTTCTTC. Full variable domain (remainder filled in from reference TRBV7-2 and TRBJ2-1): GAGVSQSPSNKVTEKGKDVELRCDPISGHTALYWYRQSLGQGLEFLIYFQGNSAPDKSGLPSDRFSAERTGGSVSTLTIQRTQQEDSAVYLCASSPTAGSYNEQFFGPGTRLTVL.